A single sample is the source of the 22 T cell receptor beta chains below, sequenced in a study of T-cell memory formation after mild COVID-19. TCRdb analysed the 5' RACE reads with MiXCR anew, one entry per CDR3 protein. The table lists some 320,000 distinct CDR3 sequences, roughly an eighth of them singletons, with over 20% in the top ten. What was sequenced was PBMCs or a T cell subset sorted from them (not recorded which). The receptor source for this set is a man aged 18 to 30 who had mild COVID-19 (a few samples of this study predate the infection). Cell type and time point are not known.

This CDR3 is CATTRETVGAQYF. In DNA, the CDR3 is TGTGCCACCACTCGGGAGACCGTGGGGGCCCAGTACTTC. V is TRBV10-3 and J is TRBJ2-5, with D perhaps matching TRBD2 (6 bases). CDR3 size: 13 residues. Deletions cut 10 bases from V and 9 bases from J, with 21 bases between. The germline V gene encodes CDR1 ENHRY and CDR2 SYGVKD.

The chain combines TRBV4-1 with TRBJ2-2, with a possible D match to TRBD2 (6 bases). There are 15 residues in the CDR3. V was cut by 4 bases and J by 6 bases, with 15 bases left in between. Germline V lookup: CDR1 MGHRA, CDR2 YSYEKL. The CDR3 bases are TGCGCCAGCAGCCTTCTGGTGGGGGGAGCCGGGGAGCTGTTTTTT. Its translation is CASSLLVGGAGELFF.

V and J are TRBV6-2 or TRBV6-3 and TRBJ2-7; D is perhaps TRBD2 (6 bases). Between the trimmed V and J ends, which lost 3 bases and 3 bases, there was a span of 15 bases. CDR1 MNHEY and CDR2 SVGEGT come from the germline V gene. The CDR3 has 15 amino acids. The CDR3 is CASSYLGLGNYEQYV. The CDR3 bases are TGTGCCAGCAGTTATTTGGGACTGGGGAACTACGAGCAGTACGTC.

Many counts were recorded for this clonotype. The genes are TRBV7-2 and TRBJ1-2; possibly TRBD1 for D (6 bases). This CDR3 is built from 14 residues. Germline lookup yields CDR1 SGHTA and CDR2 FQGNSA. Trimming cost V 5 bases and J 4 bases, with 14 bases left between them. CDR3 sequence: CASSPWGPRYGYTF. The CDR3 DNA reads as TGTGCCAGCAGCCCTTGGGGGCCCCGCTATGGCTACACCTTC.

The chain employs TRBV6-2 or TRBV6-3 and TRBJ2-7; the match to TRBD1 covers 7 bases. Looked up from germline, CDR1 is MNHEY and CDR2 is SVGEGT. V gave up 10 bases and J gave up 6 bases; unmatched junction bases: 9. The CDR3 loop spans 12 amino acids. The CDR3 nucleotides read TGTGCCACCCAGGAGGCAGGGGGCGAGCAGTACGTC. Translation: CATQEAGGEQYV.

This clonotype was seen ten or more times. The chain has TRBV2 and TRBJ1-1; the D gene is possibly TRBD1 (6 bases). The germline gives CDR1 SNHLY, CDR2 FYNNEI. The CDR3 is 16 residues long. Between the trimmed V and J ends, which lost 2 bases and 1 base, there was a span of 14 bases. The DNA of the CDR3 is TGTGCCAGCAGTGAAAGGGGGGGGGAAAAGAACACTGAAGCTTTCTTT. Protein sequence: CASSERGGEKNTEAFF.

Only a few counts were recorded for this clonotype. The rearrangement links TRBV4-2 to TRBJ2-5, with D perhaps matching TRBD1 (5 bases). This CDR3 comprises 16 residues. Germline CDR1 LGHNA, CDR2 YNFKEQ. Trimming removed 1 base from V and 3 bases from J, with 15 bases in between. CDR3 DNA: TGTGCCAGCAGCCAAGTGGTCCTCCAGGGTGAAGAGACCCAGTACTTC. This codes for CASSQVVLQGEETQYF.

This clonotype came up a few times. The gene calls are TRBV6-5 and TRBJ1-2; 7 bases agree with TRBD1. The junction had 8 bases not matched to a gene; V was cut back by 6 bases and J by 4 bases. In germline, CDR1 is MNHEY, CDR2 SVGAGI. The CDR3 is made up of 14 amino acids. The CDR3 bases are TGTGCCAGCAGCTACGCGGGACAGCCCTATGGCTACACCTTC. The encoded protein is CASSYAGQPYGYTF.

The chain employs TRBV7-9 and TRBJ2-3; D unresolved. The V end lost 4 bases, the J end lost 0 bases, and 14 bases lay between the germline ends. This CDR3 is built from 16 residues. CDR1 and CDR2 from the germline V gene are SEHNR and FQNEAQ (reference sequence). CDR3 bases: TGTGCCAGCAGCTCCCAGCTCCTTTATAGCACAGATACGCAGTATTTT. This gives the protein CASSSQLLYSTDTQYF.

This chain joins TRBV7-9 and TRBJ1-1; possible D gene TRBD1, 5 bases. The CDR3 covers 15 residues. The ends were cut back, 3 bases at V and 2 bases at J, with 13 bases in the middle. Per germline, CDR1 SEHNR and CDR2 FQNEAQ (reference sequence). CDR3 residues: CASSLSSGLNTEAFF. The CDR3 DNA reads as TGTGCCAGCAGCTTGAGTTCGGGACTTAACACTGAAGCTTTCTTT.

V usage is TRBV7-9 and J usage is TRBJ1-6; TRBD1 is a possible D gene (6 bases). Germline V gene sequence: CDR1 SEHNR, CDR2 FQNEAQ (reference sequence). This CDR3 has 16 amino acids. The germline V and J ends were trimmed by 4 bases and 5 bases, with 15 bases remaining between them. The CDR3: CASSSHRTADNSPLHF. The DNA of the CDR3 is TGTGCCAGCAGCTCCCACCGGACAGCGGATAATTCACCCCTCCACTTT.

The sample holds a few counts of this clonotype. The chain uses TRBV9 and TRBJ1-3; D is undetermined. The germline V gene encodes CDR1 SGDLS and CDR2 YYNGEE. The CDR3 is made up of 15 amino acids. V was trimmed by 0 bases and J by 4 bases, leaving 11 bases between them. CDR3 sequence reads: CASSVDPAIGNTIYF. The CDR3 nucleotides read TGTGCCAGCAGCGTAGACCCGGCTATAGGAAACACCATATATTTT. Complete variable domain (other parts from reference TRBV9 and TRBJ1-3): DSGVTQTPKHLITATGQRVTLRCSPRSGDLSVYWYQQSLDQGLQFLIQYYNGEERAKGNILERFSAQQFPDLHSELNLSSLELGDSALYFCASSVDPAIGNTIYFGEGSWLTVV.

In its sample, this clonotype was seen many times. The chain uses TRBV10-3 and TRBJ1-6, with TRBD1 matching over 7 bases. V was clipped by 6 bases and J by 9 bases; unmatched bases: 14. CDR3 length: 16 amino acids. Germline lookup yields CDR1 ENHRY and CDR2 SYGVKD. The CDR3 protein is CAISQGTGTAPSPLHF. The CDR3 coding sequence is TGTGCCATCAGCCAAGGGACCGGGACAGCACCTTCACCCCTCCACTTT.

This clonotype showed up just a few times. V is TRBV6-5 and J is TRBJ1-2, with 11 bases aligning to TRBD1. The V segment lost 7 bases and the J segment 4 bases; nucleotides outside the gene matches: 8. The V gene's germline CDR1 is MNHEY and CDR2 SVGAGI. The CDR3 loop spans 15 amino acids. CDR3 sequence reads: CASKRTGGLFYGYTF. DNA of the CDR3: TGTGCCAGCAAACGGACAGGGGGCCTCTTCTATGGCTACACCTTC.

The V call is TRBV5-1, the J call TRBJ2-5; 8 bases fit TRBD1. The V gene end was trimmed by 4 bases and the J gene end by 3 bases; junction bases not matched to a gene: 5. In germline, CDR1 is SGHRS, CDR2 YFSETQ. This CDR3 spans 14 amino acids. CDR3 nucleotide sequence: TGCGCCAGCAGCACGGGACAGGCAAAAGAGACCCAGTACTTC. Amino acid sequence: CASSTGQAKETQYF.

This clonotype showed up just a few times. The J gene is TRBJ1-2, the V gene TRBV6-1; D call uncertain. V lost 3 bases to trimming and J lost 2 bases, with 13 bases between them. This CDR3 contains 15 residues. The germline V gene encodes CDR1 MNHNS and CDR2 SASEGT. CDR3 amino acids: CASSEPGGTNYGYTF. In DNA, the CDR3 is TGTGCCAGCAGTGAGCCCGGCGGCACCAACTATGGCTACACCTTC.

The rearrangement links TRBV4-3 to TRBJ2-7, with D hard to call. V was trimmed by 0 bases and J by 6 bases, leaving 9 bases between them. Germline V gene sequence: CDR1 LGHNA, CDR2 YSLEER. CDR3 size: 13 residues. The CDR3 is CASSQDPTAEQYF. Here the CDR3 DNA reads TGCGCCAGCAGCCAAGACCCGACCGCCGAGCAGTACTTC.

This clonotype appeared many times. This chain joins TRBV5-1 and TRBJ2-3; 11 bases agree with TRBD2. V shed 2 bases and J 1 base; nucleotides not matched to a gene: 3. Germline CDR1 and CDR2: SGHRS and YFSETQ. This CDR3 comprises 16 residues. CDR3 DNA sequence: TGCGCCAGCAGCTTATCGACTAGCGGGGGCACAGATACGCAGTATTTT. Translation: CASSLSTSGGTDTQYF.

This sequence joins TRBV5-5 and TRBJ2-1, with unresolved D. Trimming removed 0 bases from V and 9 bases from J, with 10 bases in between. The CDR3 length is 13 residues. In germline, CDR1 is SGHKS, CDR2 YYEKEE (reference sequence). CDR3 region: CASSLEWVGEQFF. The CDR3 DNA sequence: TGTGCCAGCAGCTTGGAGTGGGTCGGTGAGCAGTTCTTC.

The chain is built from TRBV15 and TRBJ1-2; D gene ambiguous. The V gene's germline CDR1 is LNHNV and CDR2 YYDKDF (reference sequence). Deletions cut 0 bases from V and 4 bases from J, with 9 bases between. The CDR3 sequence is 14 residues long. CDR3 nucleotides: TGTGCCACCAGCAGAGAGGTTATCGGCTATGGCTACACCTTC. Encoded protein: CATSREVIGYGYTF.

This chain connects TRBV20-1 to TRBJ2-6; 13 bases fit TRBD2. This CDR3 is built from 17 residues. Trimming cost V 5 bases and J 0 bases; bases outside gene matches: 4. Germline V gene data show CDR1 as DFQATT and CDR2 as SNEGSKA (reference sequence). The CDR3 DNA sequence: TGCAGTGCTCGGACTAGCGGGAGTTACTCTGGGGCCAACGTCCTGACTTTC. Its translation is CSARTSGSYSGANVLTF.

J is TRBJ1-5 and V is TRBV7-6; the D gene is possibly TRBD1 (5 bases). CDR1 and CDR2 from the germline V gene are SGHVS and FNYEAQ. The CDR3 sequence is 19 residues long. V was shortened by 5 bases and J by 0 bases, with 23 bases between the two germline ends. The CDR3 loop is CASSPPQGLEKNSNQPQHF. For the CDR3, the DNA is TGTGCCAGCAGCCCGCCGCAGGGTTTGGAAAAGAATAGCAATCAGCCCCAGCATTTT.